What follows describes a single TCR beta chain. This CDR3 spans 14 amino acids. CDR1 and CDR2 from the germline V gene are SGHTA and FQGNSA. This specimen comes from a study of T cells expressing NK-cell markers. Overall study: Of eight sequenced donors, seven were HCMV-seropositive and one HCMV-seronegative.

TCR beta libraries carry UMIs added by 5'RACE template switching. TCRdb reprocessed the 5' RACE reads; each CDR3 protein has one entry and no DNA is given. This listing includes approximately 420,000 distinct CDR3 sequences. The chain joins TRBV7-2 to TRBJ2-3. This receptor was identified in a woman aged 45 to 65 in good health. The sample consisted of blood T cells: a sorted CD56 or NKG2C T cell subset, CD4+ or CD8+ T cells, or bulk PBMC T cells (not recorded which). The CDR3 sequence is CASSSRTTGDTQYF.